Below, 25 T cell receptor beta chains from the same sample are listed, as sequenced in a study of blood T cell repertoires in COVID-19. Here immunoSEQ multiplex PCR was the method, and the copy in TCRdb shows in-frame clones only, minus some. In the table there are approximately 230,000 clones, around four fifths of which are singletons. The sample consisted of peripheral blood. Receptors were obtained from a woman aged 40 to 50 with active or convalescent COVID-19.

This clone has only a few counts. This chain uses TRBV2 with TRBJ2-7; unclear D gene. The CDR3 is 15 residues long. The V end lost 2 bases, the J end lost 2 bases, and 13 bases lay between the germline ends. CDR1 SNHLY and CDR2 FYNNEI come from the germline V gene. The CDR3 is CASSESLDITYEQYV. DNA of the CDR3: TGTGCCAGCAGTGAAAGTCTCGACATCACCTACGAGCAGTACGTC.

The genes are TRBV10-2 and TRBJ1-4; D possibly corresponds to TRBD1 (6 bases). Trimming stripped 9 bases from V and 8 bases from J, with 16 bases between. The germline V gene has CDR1 WSHSY and CDR2 SAAADI. This CDR3 is built from 13 residues. For the CDR3, the DNA is TGCGCCAGTGCTGGGGGGGCGCAGGAAAAACTGTTTTTT. The encoded protein is CASAGGAQEKLFF.

This clone was counted a single time. The CDR3 DNA follows: TGCGCCAGCAGTTGGGACAGGGACTATGGCTACACCTTC. This sequence encodes CASSWDRDYGYTF. The chain links TRBV5-1 to TRBJ1-2; 9 bases are shared with TRBD1. Germline V gives CDR1 SGHRS, CDR2 YFSETQ. The V segment lost 5 bases and the J segment 3 bases; nucleotides outside the gene matches: 2. This CDR3 region has 13 residues.

The rearrangement uses TRBV25-1 and TRBJ2-1; weak D call: TRBD2 (6 bases). CDR3 size: 14 residues. CDR1 and CDR2 from the germline V gene are MGHDK and SYGVNS. V was shortened by 9 bases and J by 6 bases, with 18 bases between the two germline ends. CDR3 sequence (DNA): TGTGCCAGTCGGAGGGGCAGTACGGTCAATGAGCAGTTCTTC. Translated, it gives CASRRGSTVNEQFF.

The CDR3 bases are TGTGCCAGCAGCCCGGGGGGTTACCAAGAGACCCAGTACTTC. Protein product: CASSPGGYQETQYF. The chain joins TRBV11-3 to TRBJ2-5, with 7 bases identical to TRBD2. Looked up from germline, CDR1 is SGHNT and CDR2 is YENEEA. The length of the CDR3 is 14 residues. Trimming cost V 5 bases and J 0 bases; bases outside gene matches: 3.

J is TRBJ1-2 and V is TRBV20-1, with D possibly matching TRBD1 (5 bases). The CDR3 runs 11 residues. V was cut by 4 bases and J by 2 bases, with 5 bases left in between. Germline loops: CDR1 DFQATT, CDR2 SNEGSKA (reference sequence). The CDR3: CSATGNYGYTF. CDR3 in DNA: TGCAGTGCTACAGGGAACTATGGCTACACCTTC.

The CDR3 here is CASSWGVNYEQYV. The CDR3 nucleotides are TGTGCCAGCAGTTGGGGCGTTAACTACGAGCAGTACGTC. The chain combines TRBV28 with TRBJ2-7; D is perhaps TRBD1 (5 bases). This CDR3 is built from 13 residues. V was shortened by 4 bases and J by 3 bases, with 10 bases between the two germline ends. Germline assignment: CDR1 MDHEN and CDR2 SYDVKM.

This clone was seen once. The chain uses TRBV27 and TRBJ1-1; 10 bases are shared with TRBD1. This CDR3 is built from 15 residues. The J segment lost 5 bases and the V segment lost 5 bases, leaving 8 bases of the junction unmatched. The germline gives CDR1 MNHEY, CDR2 SMNVEV (reference sequence). This CDR3 is CASSPWTGGGTEAFF. The CDR3 coding sequence is TGTGCCAGCAGTCCTTGGACAGGGGGAGGAACTGAAGCTTTCTTT.

The chain combines TRBV9 with TRBJ2-1; TRBD2 is a possible D gene (7 bases). CDR3 length: 16 residues. Germline lookup yields CDR1 SGDLS and CDR2 YYNGEE. V was cut by 5 bases and J by 1 base, with 16 bases left in between. DNA of the CDR3: TGTGCCAGCAGTATCGGGGGGCCCCCTTCCTACAATGAGCAGTTCTTC. Amino acid sequence: CASSIGGPPSYNEQFF. Complete variable domain (other parts from reference TRBV9 and TRBJ2-1): DSGVTQTPKHLITATGQRVTLRCSPRSGDLSVYWYQQSLDQGLQFLIQYYNGEERAKGNILERFSAQQFPDLHSELNLSSLELGDSALYFCASSIGGPPSYNEQFFGPGTRLTVL.

This clone has more than one count but fewer than ten. The chain is built from TRBV7-3 and TRBJ2-1; 8 bases are shared with TRBD2. V lost 5 bases, J lost 7 bases, and 13 bases stayed unmatched. This CDR3 is built from 16 residues. In germline, CDR1 is SGHTA, CDR2 FQGTGA. CDR3 residues: CASSPNGGAGWNEQFF. CDR3 DNA: TGTGCCAGCAGCCCTAACGGGGGGGCCGGGTGGAATGAGCAGTTCTTC.

The rearrangement uses TRBV5-6 and TRBJ1-2; possible D gene TRBD1, 6 bases. CDR3 length equals 15 residues. Germline V gives CDR1 SGHDT, CDR2 YYEEEE. V was trimmed by 6 bases and J by 6 bases, leaving 21 bases between them. The CDR3 region is CASNHDPPGHHGYTF. The CDR3 DNA is TGTGCCAGCAACCACGACCCACCGGGACACCATGGCTACACCTTC.

V and J are TRBV27 and TRBJ2-3; the match to TRBD1 covers 9 bases. The CDR3 extends over 16 amino acids. Germline V gene data show CDR1 as MNHEY and CDR2 as SMNVEV (reference sequence). V shed 4 bases and J 3 bases; nucleotides not matched to a gene: 8. CDR3 amino acids: CASSSTGTGSTDTQYF. CDR3 bases: TGTGCCAGCAGTTCCACCGGGACAGGGTCGACAGATACGCAGTATTTT.

The V call is TRBV2, the J call TRBJ1-2; a weak D match, TRBD1 (6 bases). V lost 4 bases and J 4 bases, leaving 13 bases between the germline ends. CDR3 length: 14 residues. Germline lookup yields CDR1 SNHLY and CDR2 FYNNEI. The CDR3 coding sequence is TGTGCCAGCAGTGTACAGGGAGGGGGCTATGGCTACACCTTC. Its translation is CASSVQGGGYGYTF.

This clone has only a few counts. This chain connects TRBV7-8 to TRBJ1-1; TRBD1 might be the D (5 bases). This CDR3 has 14 amino acids. CDR1 and CDR2 (germline): SGHVS, FQNEAQ. V was trimmed by 5 bases and J by 0 bases, leaving 10 bases between them. DNA for the CDR3: TGTGCCAGCAGCGTAAGGGGCCTGAACACTGAAGCTTTCTTT. Its translation: CASSVRGLNTEAFF.

The CDR3 nucleotides read TGTGCCAGCAGTTTTAGCGGGGGGGCTGGAGATACGCAGTATTTT. Its protein is CASSFSGGAGDTQYF. The chain uses TRBV7-3 and TRBJ2-3; 11 bases agree with TRBD2. Germline lookup yields CDR1 SGHTA and CDR2 FQGTGA. J was trimmed by 5 bases and V by 6 bases; bases with no gene match: 7. This CDR3 spans 15 amino acids.

The V call is TRBV11-2, the J call TRBJ2-5; 7 bases match TRBD2. J gave up 5 bases and V 6 bases, and 9 bases lay outside the gene matches. Germline V gene data show CDR1 as SGHAT and CDR2 as FQNNGV. The CDR3 loop spans 14 amino acids. The CDR3 spells CASRFGGGSETQYF. The CDR3 DNA reads as TGTGCCAGCAGGTTTGGCGGGGGATCGGAGACCCAGTACTTC.

The chain uses TRBV2 and TRBJ1-2; D gene ambiguous. Germline V lookup: CDR1 SNHLY, CDR2 FYNNEI. V was shortened by 10 bases and J by 3 bases, with 12 bases between the two germline ends. This CDR3 is built from 12 residues. The DNA for the CDR3 is TGTGCCATTTACAGAAACCACTATGGCTACACCTTC. This sequence encodes CAIYRNHYGYTF.

V and J are TRBV9 and TRBJ1-4; 8 nucleotides match TRBD1. J was trimmed by 5 bases and V by 3 bases; bases with no gene match: 6. The CDR3 runs to 15 residues. Germline V gene sequence: CDR1 SGDLS, CDR2 YYNGEE. CDR3 in DNA: TGTGCCAGCAGCGGAACCGGGACAGGAAATGAAAAACTGTTTTTT. As protein: CASSGTGTGNEKLFF.

The chain carries TRBV5-1 and TRBJ2-7; 10 bases fit TRBD2. CDR1 SGHRS and CDR2 YFSETQ come from the germline V gene. CDR3 length: 16 residues. Unmatched junction bases numbered 10, after V lost 4 bases and J lost 3 bases. The CDR3, as DNA: TGCGCCAGCAGCAGTGATTTAGCGGGGGGTAACTACGAGCAGTACTTC. Amino acids: CASSSDLAGGNYEQYF. Full variable domain (rest looked up from reference TRBV5-1 and TRBJ2-7): KAGVTQTPRYLIKTRGQQVTLSCSPISGHRSVSWYQQTPGQGLQFLFEYFSETQRNKGNFPGRFSGRQFSNSRSEMNVSTLELGDSALYLCASSSDLAGGNYEQYFGPGTRLTVT.

The V call is TRBV28, the J call TRBJ2-5; 11 bases are shared with TRBD1. The ends lost 5 bases at V and 0 bases at J; junction bases unmatched: 11. The germline CDR1 and CDR2 sequences are MDHEN and SYDVKM. This CDR3 is built from 18 residues. The chain's CDR3 is CASSLGTGGRGYQETQYF. The CDR3 DNA follows: TGTGCCAGCAGTCTGGGGACAGGGGGAAGAGGGTACCAAGAGACCCAGTACTTC.

The chain couples TRBV3-1 (or the pseudogene TRBV3-2) to TRBJ1-1; 7 positions agree with TRBD1. V trimming: 4 bases; J trimming: 11 bases; junction bases outside the gene matches: 7. Germline lookup yields CDR1 LGHDT and CDR2 YNNKEL (reference sequence). This CDR3 comprises 12 residues. The CDR3 region has the DNA TGTGCCAGCAGCCCGGACAGGACTGGGGCTTTCTTT. Encoded protein: CASSPDRTGAFF.

V usage is TRBV11-3 and J usage is TRBJ2-1; D is perhaps TRBD1 (6 bases). This CDR3 spans 14 amino acids. Deletions cut 1 base from V and 7 bases from J, with 11 bases between. Looked up from germline, CDR1 is SGHNT and CDR2 is YENEEA. The CDR3 spells CASSLAGTLNEQFF. In nucleotides, the CDR3 is TGTGCCAGCAGCTTAGCCGGGACACTTAATGAGCAGTTCTTC.

The rearrangement uses TRBV6-5 and TRBJ1-1; 8 bases align to TRBD1. V was clipped by 5 bases and J by 5 bases; unmatched bases: 10. The CDR3 spans 15 residues. From germline, CDR1 is MNHEY and CDR2 SVGAGI. Here the CDR3 reads CASSLGQGWSTEAFF. DNA of the CDR3: TGTGCCAGCAGTCTAGGACAGGGATGGAGTACTGAAGCTTTCTTT.

This clone came up once. The gene calls are TRBV19 and TRBJ2-1, with 14 bases fitting TRBD2. The CDR3 consists of 14 residues. V shed 5 bases, J shed 8 bases, and the junction held 2 bases outside the gene matches. Germline V gives CDR1 LNHDA, CDR2 SQIVND (reference sequence). In nucleotides, the CDR3 is TGTGCCAGTAGTCTGGGACTAGCGGGGGATGAGCAGTTCTTC. It translates to CASSLGLAGDEQFF.

In this sample, this clone turned up once. The chain is built from TRBV4-1 and TRBJ2-3, with D possibly matching TRBD2 (6 bases). In germline, CDR1 is MGHRA, CDR2 YSYEKL. The V and J ends lost 1 base and 2 bases respectively, with 19 bases between them. The CDR3 is 18 amino acids. The CDR3 DNA reads as TGCGCCAGCAGCCAAGGGGTTAGCGGTGCGGGGACCACAGATACGCAGTATTTT. This encodes CASSQGVSGAGTTDTQYF.